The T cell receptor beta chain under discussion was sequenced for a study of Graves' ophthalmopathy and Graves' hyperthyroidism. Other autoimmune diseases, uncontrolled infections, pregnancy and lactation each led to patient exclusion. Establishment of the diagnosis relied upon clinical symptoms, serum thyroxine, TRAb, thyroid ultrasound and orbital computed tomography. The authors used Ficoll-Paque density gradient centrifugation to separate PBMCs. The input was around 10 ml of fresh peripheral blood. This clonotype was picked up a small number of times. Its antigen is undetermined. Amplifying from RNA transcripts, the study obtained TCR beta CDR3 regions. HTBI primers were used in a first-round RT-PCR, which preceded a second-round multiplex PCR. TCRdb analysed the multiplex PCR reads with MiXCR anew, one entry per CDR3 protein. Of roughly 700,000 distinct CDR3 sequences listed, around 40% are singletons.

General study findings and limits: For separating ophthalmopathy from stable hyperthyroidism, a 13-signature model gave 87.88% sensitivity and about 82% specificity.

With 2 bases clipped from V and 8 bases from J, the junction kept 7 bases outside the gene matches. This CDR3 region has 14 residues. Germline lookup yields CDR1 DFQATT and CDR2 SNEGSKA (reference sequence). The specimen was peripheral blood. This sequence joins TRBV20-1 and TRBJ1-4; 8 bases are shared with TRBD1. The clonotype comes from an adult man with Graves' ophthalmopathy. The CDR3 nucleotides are TGCAGTGCTAGAAGCAGGGGGCGCAAAGAAAAACTGTTTTTT. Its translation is CSARSRGRKEKLFF.